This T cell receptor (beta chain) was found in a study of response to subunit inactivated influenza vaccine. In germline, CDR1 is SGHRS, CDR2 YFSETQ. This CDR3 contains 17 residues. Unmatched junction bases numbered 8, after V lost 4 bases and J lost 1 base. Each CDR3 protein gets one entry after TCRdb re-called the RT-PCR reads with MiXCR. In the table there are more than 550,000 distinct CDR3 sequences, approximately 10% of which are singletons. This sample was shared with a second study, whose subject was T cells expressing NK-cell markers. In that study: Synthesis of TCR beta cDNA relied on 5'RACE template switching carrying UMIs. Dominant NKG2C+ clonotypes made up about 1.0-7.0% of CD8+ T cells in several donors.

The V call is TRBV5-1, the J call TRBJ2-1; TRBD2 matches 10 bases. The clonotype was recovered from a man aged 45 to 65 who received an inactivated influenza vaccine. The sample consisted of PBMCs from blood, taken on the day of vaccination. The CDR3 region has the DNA TGCGCCAGCAGCAGACTTAGCGGGGGGACTTCCTACAATGAGCAGTTCTTC. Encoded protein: CASSRLSGGTSYNEQFF.